This T cell receptor beta chain derives from a study of cytomegalovirus exposure and HLA in healthy donors. Turning to the study itself: The approximately 110 validation repertoires used a platform that matched the one used for the 666 first-cohort repertoires, as a later analysis reported. Overall study findings and caveats: The authors listed 164 TCR beta chains as cytomegalovirus-associated. According to a subsequent analysis, TCR clusters identified in the first cohort showed a tendency to co-occur across the 100 to 150 validation repertoires.

Produced via immunoSEQ multiplex PCR; TCRdb's table is partial and in-frame only. This sample has 160,000 or so clones; roughly 86% occur once, and the top ten carry roughly 2.5%. Germline V lookup: CDR1 GTSNPN, CDR2 SVGIG (reference sequence). V lost 0 bases, J lost 2 bases, and 5 bases lay in between. CDR3 length: 13 residues. For this clone: The target antigen is unknown.

The chain joins TRBV30 to TRBJ2-1; D is ambiguous. This clonotype was sampled from a man aged 18-30 years in good health and CMV-seropositive. The specimen sequenced was PBMCs. The CDR3 DNA reads as TGTGCCTGGAGTGTCTCCGCCTACAATGAGCAGTTCTTC. It translates to CAWSVSAYNEQFF. The full variable domain, completed using reference TRBV30 and TRBJ2-1, is SQTIHQWPATLVQPVGSPLSLECTVEGTSNPNLYWYRQAAGRGLQLLFYSVGIGQISSEVPQNLSASRPQDRQFILSSKKLLLSDSGFYLCAWSVSAYNEQFFGPGTRLTVL.